These T cell receptor beta chains were read from a single sample in a study of blood T cells in healthy people across ages. TCRdb itself ran the 5' RACE reads through MiXCR, one entry per CDR3 protein. The table has roughly 1.7 million distinct CDR3 sequences, around 36% seen once. Sequenced input: blood. The receptor set was obtained from a woman in her twenties or thirties in good health. Both conserved end residues are part of each CDR3. The D gene is left open where the match is weak. A row's size may be missing; if present it is once, few, many or a size class.

d_call j_call clone_size v_call cdr3_nt cdr3_aa
TRBD2 TRBJ2-1 few TRBV27 TGTGCCAGCAGTATTGAACCTAGCGGTTTTTTTAATGAGCAGTTCTTC CASSIEPSGFFNEQFF
TRBD1 TRBJ1-1 few TRBV3-1 TGTGCCAGCAGCCACCTCAGGACAGGGGGCGAGCACACTGAAGCTTTCTTT CASSHLRTGGEHTEAFF
- TRBJ2-3 - TRBV25-1 TGTGCCAGCAGTGAGCGGGATCCTAGCACAGATACGCAGTATTTT CASSERDPSTDTQYF
- TRBJ2-3 - TRBV4-1 TGCGCCAGCAGCCAGGCAGGGGCACGGATAGATGCGCAGTATTTT CASSQAGARIDAQYF
- TRBJ2-7 few TRBV18 TGTGCCAGCTCAGATGGACGAGCGATGAACTACGAGCAGTACTTC CASSDGRAMNYEQYF
- TRBJ1-2 - TRBV5-1 TGCGCCAGCAGCTTGGAGGGGCAGCTATCCTATGGCTACACCTTC CASSLEGQLSYGYTF
TRBD1 TRBJ1-2 - TRBV3-1 TGTGCCAGCAGCTCCAGGGGGGTCTCCTATGGCTACACCTTC CASSSRGVSYGYTF
- TRBJ1-5 few TRBV6-2/TRBV6-3 TGTGCCAGCAGTTACGGCGATAATCGGGGTCAGCCCCAGCATTTT CASSYGDNRGQPQHF
- TRBJ2-2 - TRBV7-3 TGTGCCAGCAGCTCCTCCGGGACCGCTAACACCGGGGAGCTGTTTTTT CASSSSGTANTGELFF
- TRBJ2-1 few TRBV5-1 TGCGCCAGCAACTCGGACGGACCGTACAATGAGCAGTTCTTC CASNSDGPYNEQFF
TRBD1 TRBJ1-1 few TRBV4-1 TGCGCCAGCAGCCATAGGACAGGGGGCACTGAAGCTTTCTTT CASSHRTGGTEAFF
- TRBJ2-7 - TRBV12-3/TRBV12-4 TGTGCCAGCAGCCTGGGCCAGGAGAGGGAGCAGTACTTC CASSLGQEREQYF
- TRBJ2-6 - TRBV13 TGTGCCAGCAGCTCCACCCCCGGCTGGGTCGACTCTGGGGCCAACGTCCTGACTTTC CASSSTPGWVDSGANVLTF
- TRBJ2-3 - TRBV5-6 TGTGCCAGCAGCTTGTTGTCCGCGCGGGGTGGAGATACGCAGTATTTT CASSLLSARGGDTQYF
- TRBJ1-4 - TRBV29-1 TGCAGCGGCCGACGGGTATCTAATGAAAAACTGTTTTTT CSGRRVSNEKLFF
- TRBJ1-2 few TRBV5-1 TGCGCCAGCAGCTTGCTACCATCATGGGACGGTGGCTACACCTTC CASSLLPSWDGGYTF
TRBD1 TRBJ2-1 - TRBV20-1 TGCAGTGCTCCGACCGTGGGACAGGGGGCATCTGAGCAGTTCTTC CSAPTVGQGASEQFF
TRBD1 TRBJ2-7 few TRBV9 TGTGCCAGCAGCGAACGTTCCGGGACAGCCTCCTACGAGCAGTACTTC CASSERSGTASYEQYF
- TRBJ2-2 - TRBV10-1 TGCGCCAGCGGGGAGGTTACAGGGGCGAACACCGGGGAGCTGTTTTTT CASGEVTGANTGELFF
- TRBJ2-3 - TRBV2 TGTGCCAGCAGTGAAGAGCTGGGGGATACGCAGTATTTT CASSEELGDTQYF
- TRBJ1-1 - TRBV10-3 TGTGCCATCAGAGGAGATGCAACGTTCACTGAAGCTTTCTTT CAIRGDATFTEAFF
TRBD2 TRBJ2-7 few TRBV29-1 TGCAGCGTTGAAGGGTCTAGCGGGAGATACGAGCAGTACTTC CSVEGSSGRYEQYF